This record covers a single T cell receptor beta chain. The CDR3 contains 19 residues. With 4 bases clipped from V and 1 base from J, the junction kept 15 bases outside the gene matches. CDR1 MDHEN and CDR2 SYDVKM come from the germline V gene. This sample is part of a study of shared T cell receptors in the human thymus. Method: immunoSEQ multiplex PCR; TCRdb's copy keeps in-frame clones and lacks some. The data show under 450,000 clones, roughly 94% seen once. This receptor was taken from a human donor. The chain uses TRBV28 and TRBJ2-7; 11 positions agree with TRBD2. The specimen sequenced was thymocytes. CDR3 DNA sequence: TGTGCCAGCAGTTCCCTCCCTCTACCTACTAGCGGGAGTTCCTACGAGCAGTACTTC. This encodes CASSSLPLPTSGSSYEQYF.